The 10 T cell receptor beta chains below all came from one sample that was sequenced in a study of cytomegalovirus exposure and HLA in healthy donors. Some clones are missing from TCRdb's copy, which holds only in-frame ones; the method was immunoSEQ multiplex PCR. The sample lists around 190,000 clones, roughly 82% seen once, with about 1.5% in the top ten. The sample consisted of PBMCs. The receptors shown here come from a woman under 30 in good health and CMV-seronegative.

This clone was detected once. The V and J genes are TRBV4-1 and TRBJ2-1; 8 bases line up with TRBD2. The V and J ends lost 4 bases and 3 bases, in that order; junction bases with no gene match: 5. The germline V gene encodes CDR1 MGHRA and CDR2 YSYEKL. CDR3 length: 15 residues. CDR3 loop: CASSRSSGHYNEQFF. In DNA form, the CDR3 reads TGCGCCAGCAGCCGATCTAGCGGGCACTACAATGAGCAGTTCTTC.

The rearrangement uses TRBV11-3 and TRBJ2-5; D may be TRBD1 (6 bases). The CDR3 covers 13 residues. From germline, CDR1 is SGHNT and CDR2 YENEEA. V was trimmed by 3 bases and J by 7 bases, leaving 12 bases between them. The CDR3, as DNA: TGTGCCAGCAGCTTCGGGGACACGGGGACCCAGTACTTC. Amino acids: CASSFGDTGTQYF.

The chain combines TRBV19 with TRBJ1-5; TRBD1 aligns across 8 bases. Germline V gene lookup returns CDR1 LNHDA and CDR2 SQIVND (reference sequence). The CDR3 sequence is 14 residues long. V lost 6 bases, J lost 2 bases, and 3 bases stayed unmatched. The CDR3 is CASRETGGNQPQHF. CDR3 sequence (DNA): TGTGCCAGTAGAGAGACAGGGGGCAATCAGCCCCAGCATTTT.

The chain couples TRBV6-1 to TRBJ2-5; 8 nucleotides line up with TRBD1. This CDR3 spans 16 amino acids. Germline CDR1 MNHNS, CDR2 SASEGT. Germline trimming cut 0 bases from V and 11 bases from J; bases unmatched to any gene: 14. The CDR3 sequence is CASSEAPDQGAEEQYF. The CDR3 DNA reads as TGTGCCAGCAGTGAAGCCCCTGACCAGGGGGCTGAAGAGCAGTACTTC.

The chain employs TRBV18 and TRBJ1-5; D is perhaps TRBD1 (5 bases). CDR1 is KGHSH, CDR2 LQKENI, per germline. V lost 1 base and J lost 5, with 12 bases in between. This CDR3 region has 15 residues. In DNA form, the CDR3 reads TGTGCCAGCTCACCACAGGGGTCTAACTATCAGCCCCAGCATTTT. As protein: CASSPQGSNYQPQHF.

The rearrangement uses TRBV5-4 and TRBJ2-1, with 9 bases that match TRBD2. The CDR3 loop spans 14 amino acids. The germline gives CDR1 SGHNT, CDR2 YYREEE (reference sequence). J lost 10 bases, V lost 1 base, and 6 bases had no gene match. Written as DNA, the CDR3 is TGTGCCAGCAGCTTGAGAGCGGGAGGTGGAGAGCAGTTCTTC. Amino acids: CASSLRAGGGEQFF.

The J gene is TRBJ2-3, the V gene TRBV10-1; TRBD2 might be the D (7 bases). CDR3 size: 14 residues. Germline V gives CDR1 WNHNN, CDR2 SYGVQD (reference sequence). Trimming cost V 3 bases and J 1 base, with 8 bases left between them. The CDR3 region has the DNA TGCGCCAGCAGTGAAGGGGGGGGCACAGATACGCAGTATTTT. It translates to CASSEGGGTDTQYF.

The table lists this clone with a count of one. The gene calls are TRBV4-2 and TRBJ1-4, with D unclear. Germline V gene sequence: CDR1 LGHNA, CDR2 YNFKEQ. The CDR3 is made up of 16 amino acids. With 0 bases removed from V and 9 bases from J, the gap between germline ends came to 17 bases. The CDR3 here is CASSQDAMGENQKLFF. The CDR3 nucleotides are TGTGCCAGCAGCCAAGATGCGATGGGAGAAAATCAAAAACTGTTTTTT.

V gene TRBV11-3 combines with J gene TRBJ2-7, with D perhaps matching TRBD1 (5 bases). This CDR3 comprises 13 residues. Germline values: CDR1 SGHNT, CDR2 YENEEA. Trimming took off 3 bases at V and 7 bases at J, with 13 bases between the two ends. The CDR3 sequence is CASSFDSPGEQYF. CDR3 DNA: TGTGCCAGCAGCTTTGACAGTCCGGGTGAGCAGTACTTC.

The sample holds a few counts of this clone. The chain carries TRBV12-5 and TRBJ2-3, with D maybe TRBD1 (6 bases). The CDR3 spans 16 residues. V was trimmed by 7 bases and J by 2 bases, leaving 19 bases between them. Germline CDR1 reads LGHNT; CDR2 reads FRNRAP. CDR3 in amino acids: CASVPDRSGATDTQYF. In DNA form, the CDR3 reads TGTGCTAGTGTCCCGGACAGATCGGGCGCCACAGATACGCAGTATTTT. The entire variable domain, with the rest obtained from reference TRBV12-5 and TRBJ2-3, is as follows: DARVTQTPRHKVTEMGQEVTMRCQPILGHNTVFWYRQTMMQGLELLAYFRNRAPLDDSGMPKDRFSAEMPDATLATLKIQPSEPRDSAVYFCASVPDRSGATDTQYFGPGTRLTVL.